This T cell receptor beta chain is from a study of blood T cells in healthy people across ages. Sample-barcoded 5' priming and a J-beta primer mix drove a second PCR of roughly 7 to 11 cycles. Each cDNA molecule received a tag from a template-switch adaptor that had 12 random nucleotides. TCRdb re-called the 5' RACE reads with MiXCR, one entry per CDR3 protein. The table includes 600,000 or so distinct CDR3 sequences, under 55% detected once. Whole-study results and caveats: Changes seen in expanded clonotypes were possibly confounded by donor CMV status left unknown. Long-lived and aged donors differed, with more naive CD4+ cells and higher diversity in the long-lived.

The CDR3 is 16 residues long. V lost 0 bases, J lost 6 bases, and 4 bases stayed unmatched. Germline V CDR1 and CDR2: SGHAT, FQDESV (reference sequence). This clonotype occurred a few times. Its antigen is not known. Drawn from each donor were 8.5 to 10 milliliters of peripheral blood. The chain employs TRBV11-1 and TRBJ2-7; 14 bases agree with TRBD2. Sequenced sample: blood. The TCR was taken from an elderly man in good health. DNA for the CDR3: TGTGCCAGCAGCTTAGCGGAGGGACTAGCGGGAGTCGAGCAGTACTTC. Protein product: CASSLAEGLAGVEQYF.